The 5 T cell receptor beta chains below all came from one sample that was sequenced in a study of blood T cells in healthy people across ages. Combining a sample-barcoded 5' primer with a J-beta primer mix, a second PCR ran for roughly 6 to 11 cycles. MiXCR, run by TCRdb on the 5' RACE reads, gives a single entry per CDR3 protein. The sample has 550,000 to 700,000 distinct CDR3 sequences, approximately 25% seen once; the top ten hold under 20%. The sequenced sample was blood. All receptors derive from a woman in her sixties or seventies in good health.

On this clonotype itself: The CDR3 end shows no conserved phenylalanine or tryptophan, and so a read error is likely. The rearrangement joins TRBV4-1 to TRBJ2-3; D is unresolved. Germline lookup yields CDR1 MGHRA and CDR2 YSYEKL. This CDR3 has 16 residues. V lost 5 bases and J 2 bases, leaving 17 bases between the germline ends. CDR3: CASSKVASTPTDTQYC. In DNA form, the CDR3 reads TGCGCCAGCAGCAAGGTTGCGTCCACGCCCACAGATACGCAGTATTGT.

This clonotype was seen only a few times. The CDR3 coding sequence is TGTGCCAGCTACCTACCCGGCTATGGCTACACCTTC. Translated, it gives CASYLPGYGYTF. V gene TRBV6-2 or TRBV6-3 combines with J gene TRBJ1-2; unclear D gene. V gave up 8 bases and J gave up 4 bases, with 11 bases separating them. Looked up from germline, CDR1 is MNHEY and CDR2 is SVGEGT. This CDR3 is built from 12 residues.

This clonotype has just one count. This chain links TRBV11-1 with TRBJ2-1; D assignment may be TRBD1 or TRBD2 (5 bases each). The germline CDR1 and CDR2 sequences are SGHAT and FQDESV (reference sequence). V lost 11 bases to trimming and J lost 5 bases, with 19 bases between them. This CDR3 is built from 14 residues. The CDR3 loop reads CAGTVSGLHNEQFF. The CDR3 DNA follows: TGTGCCGGCACTGTTTCGGGGCTCCACAATGAGCAGTTCTTC. The full variable domain, in which reference TRBV11-1 and TRBJ2-1 provide the parts outside the CDR3, is EAEVAQSPRYKITEKSQAVAFWCDPISGHATLYWYRQILGQGPELLVQFQDESVVDDSQLPKDRFSAERLKGVDSTLKIQPAELGDSAMYLCAGTVSGLHNEQFFGPGTRLTVL.

This clonotype was detected ten times or more. The V and J genes are TRBV7-2 and TRBJ1-3; D is possibly TRBD1 (6 bases). CDR1 and CDR2 from the germline V gene are SGHTA and FQGNSA. Deletions cut 1 base from V and 0 bases from J, with 7 bases between. There are 15 residues in the CDR3. CDR3 residues: CASSLDRVSGNTIYF. The CDR3 coding sequence is TGTGCCAGCAGCTTAGACAGGGTCTCTGGAAACACCATATATTTT.

The chain links TRBV6-5 to TRBJ1-6; TRBD1 is a possible D gene (5 bases). Trimming took 9 bases from V and 14 from J, leaving 14 bases between them. CDR1 and CDR2 from the germline V gene are MNHEY and SVGAGI. The CDR3 has 11 amino acids. The CDR3 spells CARGGGRTLHF. CDR3 coding DNA: TGTGCCAGGGGGGGGGGAAGGACCCTCCACTTT.